This is a list of T cell receptor beta chains from one sample in a study of blood T cell repertoires in COVID-19. The assay was immunoSEQ multiplex PCR, and TCRdb's table has in-frame clones only and misses some. Here the sample spans fewer than 250,000 clones, 88% being singletons. Sequencing was done on a sample of peripheral blood. The receptor set was obtained from a man aged 65 to 85 with acute or convalescent COVID-19. The CDR3 runs from the conserved cysteine through the conserved F or W. A D gene is named only where the DNA matches it firmly. A row's size may be missing; if present it is once, few, many or a size class.

v_gene: TRBV28; abundance: .; j_gene: TRBJ2-7; d_gene: TRBD2; CDR3aa: CASSFGLAGEQYF; CDR3nt: TGTGCCAGCAGTTTCGGCCTAGCGGGCGAGCAGTACTTC
v_gene: TRBV6-5; abundance: .; j_gene: TRBJ1-6; d_gene: TRBD1; CDR3aa: CASRSGQGHSPLHF; CDR3nt: TGTGCCAGCAGATCGGGACAGGGCCATTCACCCCTCCACTTT
v_gene: TRBV27; abundance: .; j_gene: TRBJ1-5; d_gene: TRBD1; CDR3aa: CASSLYAGGRSNQPQHF; CDR3nt: TGTGCCAGCAGTTTGTACGCAGGGGGCCGAAGCAATCAGCCCCAGCATTTT
v_gene: TRBV19; abundance: .; j_gene: TRBJ2-2; d_gene: TRBD2; CDR3aa: CASSMVTSDTGELFF; CDR3nt: TGTGCCAGTAGTATGGTGACTAGCGACACCGGGGAGCTGTTTTTT
v_gene: TRBV3-1/TRBV3-2; abundance: .; j_gene: TRBJ2-3; d_gene: .; CDR3aa: CASSPIGGYTDTQYF; CDR3nt: TGTGCCAGCAGCCCGATCGGGGGATACACAGATACGCAGTATTTT
v_gene: TRBV29-1; abundance: .; j_gene: TRBJ2-3; d_gene: .; CDR3aa: CSVAKLQGWTDTQYF; CDR3nt: TGCAGCGTAGCGAAACTACAGGGATGGACAGATACGCAGTATTTT
v_gene: TRBV28; abundance: .; j_gene: TRBJ1-2; d_gene: .; CDR3aa: CASGQYYGYTF; CDR3nt: TGTGCCAGCGGACAGTACTATGGCTACACCTTC
v_gene: TRBV6-5; abundance: .; j_gene: TRBJ1-5; d_gene: .; CDR3aa: CASSPINQPQHF; CDR3nt: TGTGCCAGCAGTCCAATTAATCAGCCCCAGCATTTT
v_gene: TRBV6-1; abundance: .; j_gene: TRBJ1-5; d_gene: TRBD1; CDR3aa: CASSAVGQGAGGNQPQHF; CDR3nt: TGTGCCAGCAGTGCAGTTGGACAGGGGGCCGGCGGCAATCAGCCCCAGCATTTT
v_gene: TRBV23-1; abundance: .; j_gene: TRBJ1-2; d_gene: .; CDR3aa: CASSQAPGYTF; CDR3nt: TGCGCCAGCAGTCAAGCGCCTGGCTACACCTTC
v_gene: TRBV12-3/TRBV12-4; abundance: .; j_gene: TRBJ1-2; d_gene: .; CDR3aa: CASSFSAGYGYTF; CDR3nt: TGTGCCAGCAGTTTTTCCGCAGGCTATGGCTACACCTTC
v_gene: TRBV11-3; abundance: .; j_gene: TRBJ2-3; d_gene: .; CDR3aa: CASSLNPQADTQYF; CDR3nt: TGTGCCAGCAGCTTAAACCCCCAGGCAGATACGCAGTATTTT
v_gene: TRBV5-1; abundance: .; j_gene: TRBJ2-1; d_gene: .; CDR3aa: CASSWKQAGANEQFF; CDR3nt: TGCGCCAGCAGCTGGAAGCAGGCGGGGGCGAATGAGCAGTTCTTC
v_gene: TRBV4-2; abundance: .; j_gene: TRBJ2-7; d_gene: .; CDR3aa: CASSQTEGQNYEQYF; CDR3nt: TGTGCCAGCAGCCAGACAGAAGGACAGAACTACGAGCAGTACTTC
v_gene: TRBV5-6; abundance: .; j_gene: TRBJ2-3; d_gene: TRBD2; CDR3aa: CASSLESGGGTDTQYF; CDR3nt: TGTGCCAGCAGCTTGGAAAGCGGGGGGGGCACAGATACGCAGTATTTT
v_gene: TRBV5-5; abundance: .; j_gene: TRBJ1-4; d_gene: .; CDR3aa: CASSLGGTTNEKLFF; CDR3nt: TGTGCCAGCAGCCTTGGAGGGACAACTAATGAAAAACTGTTTTTT
v_gene: TRBV5-4; abundance: .; j_gene: TRBJ2-1; d_gene: TRBD2; CDR3aa: CASSPSGGRNNEQFF; CDR3nt: TGTGCCAGCAGCCCGTCCGGGGGGAGGAACAATGAGCAGTTCTTC
v_gene: TRBV3-1/TRBV3-2; abundance: .; j_gene: TRBJ2-7; d_gene: TRBD1; CDR3aa: CASSQGTGPSSYEQYF; CDR3nt: TGTGCCAGCAGCCAAGGGACAGGGCCCAGCTCCTACGAGCAGTACTTC
v_gene: TRBV29-1; abundance: .; j_gene: TRBJ1-5; d_gene: .; CDR3aa: CSVAPGGLDQPQHF; CDR3nt: TGCAGCGTTGCTCCGGGGGGGCTGGATCAGCCCCAGCATTTT
v_gene: TRBV5-5; abundance: once; j_gene: TRBJ2-1; d_gene: .; CDR3aa: CASSLWQTYNEQFF; CDR3nt: TGTGCCAGCAGCTTGTGGCAGACCTACAATGAGCAGTTCTTC
v_gene: TRBV5-4; abundance: few; j_gene: TRBJ1-5; d_gene: .; CDR3aa: CASSSGGRNQPQHF; CDR3nt: TGTGCCAGCAGCTCAGGAGGTCGCAATCAGCCCCAGCATTTT
v_gene: TRBV13; abundance: .; j_gene: TRBJ2-1; d_gene: TRBD2; CDR3aa: CASREGRGDEQFF; CDR3nt: TGTGCCAGCCGGGAGGGCCGTGGCGATGAGCAGTTCTTC